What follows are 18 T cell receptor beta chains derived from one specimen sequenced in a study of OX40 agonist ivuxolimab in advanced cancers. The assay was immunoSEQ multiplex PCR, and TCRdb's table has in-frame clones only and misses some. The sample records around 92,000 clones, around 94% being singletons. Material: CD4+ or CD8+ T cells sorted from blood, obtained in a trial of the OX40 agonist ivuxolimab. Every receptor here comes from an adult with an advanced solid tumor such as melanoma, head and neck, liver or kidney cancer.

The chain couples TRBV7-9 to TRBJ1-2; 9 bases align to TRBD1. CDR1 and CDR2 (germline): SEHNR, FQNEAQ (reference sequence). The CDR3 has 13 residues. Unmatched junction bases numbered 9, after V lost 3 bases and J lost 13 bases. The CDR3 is CASSLGTGPYRTF. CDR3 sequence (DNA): TGTGCCAGCAGCTTGGGGACAGGGCCCTACCGCACCTTC.

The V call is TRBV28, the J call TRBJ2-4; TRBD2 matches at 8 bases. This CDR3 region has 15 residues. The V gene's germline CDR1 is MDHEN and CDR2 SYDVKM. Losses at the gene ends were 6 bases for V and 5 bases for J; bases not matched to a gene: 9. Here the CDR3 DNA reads TGTGCCAGCAGCTCCGGAGGGACTAGTCAAAACATTCAGTACTTC. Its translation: CASSSGGTSQNIQYF.

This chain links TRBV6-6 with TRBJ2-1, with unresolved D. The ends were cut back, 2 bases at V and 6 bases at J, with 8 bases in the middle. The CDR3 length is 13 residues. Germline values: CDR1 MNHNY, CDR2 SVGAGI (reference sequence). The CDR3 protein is CASSYVHLNEQFF. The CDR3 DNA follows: TGTGCCAGCAGTTACGTACACCTCAATGAGCAGTTCTTC.

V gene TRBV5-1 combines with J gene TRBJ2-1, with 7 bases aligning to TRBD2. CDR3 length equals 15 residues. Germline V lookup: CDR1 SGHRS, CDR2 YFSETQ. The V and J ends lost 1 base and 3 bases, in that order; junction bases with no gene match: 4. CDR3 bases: TGCGCCAGCAGCTTGACTAGCGTGGGCTACAATGAGCAGTTCTTC. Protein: CASSLTSVGYNEQFF.

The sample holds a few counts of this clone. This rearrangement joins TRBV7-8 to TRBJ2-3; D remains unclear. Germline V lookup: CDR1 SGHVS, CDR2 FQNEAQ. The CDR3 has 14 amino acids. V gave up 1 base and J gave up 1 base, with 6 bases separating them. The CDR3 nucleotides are TGTGCCAGCAGCTTAGTTCAGGGCACAGATACGCAGTATTTT. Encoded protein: CASSLVQGTDTQYF.

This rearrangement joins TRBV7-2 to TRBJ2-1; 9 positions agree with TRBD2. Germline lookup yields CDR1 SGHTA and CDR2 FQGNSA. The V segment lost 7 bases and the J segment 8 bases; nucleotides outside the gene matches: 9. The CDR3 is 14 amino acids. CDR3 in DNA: TGTGCCAGCACGCCGGGACTAGCCTCCGATGAGCAGTTCTTC. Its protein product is CASTPGLASDEQFF.

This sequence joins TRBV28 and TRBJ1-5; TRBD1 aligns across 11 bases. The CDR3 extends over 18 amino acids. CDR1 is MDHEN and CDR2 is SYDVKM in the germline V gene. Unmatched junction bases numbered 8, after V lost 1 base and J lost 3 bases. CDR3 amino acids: CASSLSEGQGDVNQPQHF. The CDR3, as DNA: TGTGCCAGCAGTTTATCGGAGGGACAGGGGGATGTCAATCAGCCCCAGCATTTT.

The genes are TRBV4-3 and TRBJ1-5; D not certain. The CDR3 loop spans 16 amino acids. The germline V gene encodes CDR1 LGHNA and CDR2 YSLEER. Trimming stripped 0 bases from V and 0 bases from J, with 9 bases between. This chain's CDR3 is CASSQEFGYSNQPQHF. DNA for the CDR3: TGCGCCAGCAGCCAAGAATTCGGTTATAGCAATCAGCCCCAGCATTTT.

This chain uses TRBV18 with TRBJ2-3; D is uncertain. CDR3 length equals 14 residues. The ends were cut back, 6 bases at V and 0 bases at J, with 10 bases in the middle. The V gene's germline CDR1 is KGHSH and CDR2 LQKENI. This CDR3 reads CASSTRTSTDTQYF. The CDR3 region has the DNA TGTGCCAGCTCGACACGTACTAGCACAGATACGCAGTATTTT.

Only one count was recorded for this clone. The CDR3 loop reads CASSLGGSGGRVFQFF. In nucleotides, the CDR3 is TGCGCCAGCAGCTTGGGAGGTAGCGGGGGCCGTGTATTTCAATTCTTC. The chain links TRBV5-1 to TRBJ2-1; 9 positions agree with TRBD2. This CDR3 is 16 amino acids long. The ends lost 0 bases at V and 16 bases at J; junction bases unmatched: 17. Germline V gives CDR1 SGHRS, CDR2 YFSETQ. Using reference TRBV5-1 and TRBJ2-1 for the parts outside the CDR3, the full variable domain is KAGVTQTPRYLIKTRGQQVTLSCSPISGHRSVSWYQQTPGQGLQFLFEYFSETQRNKGNFPGRFSGRQFSNSRSEMNVSTLELGDSALYLCASSLGGSGGRVFQFFGPGTRLTVL.

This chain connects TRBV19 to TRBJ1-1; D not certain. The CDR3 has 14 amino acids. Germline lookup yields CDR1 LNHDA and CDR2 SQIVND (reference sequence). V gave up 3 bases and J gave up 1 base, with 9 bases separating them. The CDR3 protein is CASSIPIGNTEAFF. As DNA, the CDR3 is TGTGCCAGTAGTATCCCCATAGGGAACACTGAAGCTTTCTTT.

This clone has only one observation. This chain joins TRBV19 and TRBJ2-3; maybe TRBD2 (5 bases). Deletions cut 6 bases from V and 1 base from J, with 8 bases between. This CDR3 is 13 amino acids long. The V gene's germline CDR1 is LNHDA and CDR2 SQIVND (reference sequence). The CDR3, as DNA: TGTGCCAGTAGCGGGATGGGCACAGATACGCAGTATTTT. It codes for CASSGMGTDTQYF.

The CDR3 reads CASSLYGSSYNEQFF. The CDR3 nucleotides are TGCGCCAGCAGCTTATACGGGAGCTCCTACAATGAGCAGTTCTTC. This chain connects TRBV5-1 to TRBJ2-1; possibly TRBD2 for D (6 bases). Trimming removed 2 bases at V and 0 bases at J, with 9 bases between. Germline loops: CDR1 SGHRS, CDR2 YFSETQ. The CDR3 is 15 residues long. Together with reference TRBV5-1 and TRBJ2-1, the CDR3 gives the full variable domain: KAGVTQTPRYLIKTRGQQVTLSCSPISGHRSVSWYQQTPGQGLQFLFEYFSETQRNKGNFPGRFSGRQFSNSRSEMNVSTLELGDSALYLCASSLYGSSYNEQFFGPGTRLTVL.

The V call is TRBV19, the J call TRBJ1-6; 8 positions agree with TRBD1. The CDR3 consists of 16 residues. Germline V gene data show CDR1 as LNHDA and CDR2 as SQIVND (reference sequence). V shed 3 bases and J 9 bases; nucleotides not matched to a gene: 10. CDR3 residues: CASSIGTRQGFSPLHF. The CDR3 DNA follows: TGTGCCAGTAGTATTGGTACGAGACAGGGGTTTTCACCCCTCCACTTT.

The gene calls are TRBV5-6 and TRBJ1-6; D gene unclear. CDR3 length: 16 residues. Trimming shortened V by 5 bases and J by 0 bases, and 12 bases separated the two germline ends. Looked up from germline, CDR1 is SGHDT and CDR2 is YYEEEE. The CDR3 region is CASSWTWSSYNSPLHF. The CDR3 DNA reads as TGTGCCAGCAGTTGGACGTGGAGCTCCTATAATTCACCCCTCCACTTT.

CDR3 amino acids: CASSGGGETQYF. The CDR3 DNA follows: TGTGCCAGCAGTGGTGGGGGGGAGACCCAGTACTTC. The chain uses TRBV6-1 and TRBJ2-5; possible D gene TRBD2, 6 bases. CDR1 MNHNS and CDR2 SASEGT come from the germline V gene. Trimming left V 4 bases short and J 5 bases short, with 8 bases between. The CDR3 is made up of 12 amino acids.

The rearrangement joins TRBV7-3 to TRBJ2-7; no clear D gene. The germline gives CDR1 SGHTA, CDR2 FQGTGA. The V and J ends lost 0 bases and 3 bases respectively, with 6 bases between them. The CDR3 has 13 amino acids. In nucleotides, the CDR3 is TGTGCCAGCAGCTTAACCCCTCACTACGAGCAGTACTTC. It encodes CASSLTPHYEQYF. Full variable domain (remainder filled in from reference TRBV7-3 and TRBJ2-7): GAGVSQTPSNKVTEKGKYVELRCDPISGHTALYWYRQSLGQGPEFLIYFQGTGAADDSGLPNDRFFAVRPEGSVSTLKIQRTERGDSAVYLCASSLTPHYEQYFGPGTRLTVT.

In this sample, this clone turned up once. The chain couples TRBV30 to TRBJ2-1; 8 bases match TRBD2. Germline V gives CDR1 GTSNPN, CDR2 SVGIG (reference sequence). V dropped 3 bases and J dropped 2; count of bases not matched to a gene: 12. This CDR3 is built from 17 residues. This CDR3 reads CAWRGRGGRRPYNEQFF. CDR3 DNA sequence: TGTGCCTGGAGAGGACGGGGGGGCCGACGCCCCTACAATGAGCAGTTCTTC.